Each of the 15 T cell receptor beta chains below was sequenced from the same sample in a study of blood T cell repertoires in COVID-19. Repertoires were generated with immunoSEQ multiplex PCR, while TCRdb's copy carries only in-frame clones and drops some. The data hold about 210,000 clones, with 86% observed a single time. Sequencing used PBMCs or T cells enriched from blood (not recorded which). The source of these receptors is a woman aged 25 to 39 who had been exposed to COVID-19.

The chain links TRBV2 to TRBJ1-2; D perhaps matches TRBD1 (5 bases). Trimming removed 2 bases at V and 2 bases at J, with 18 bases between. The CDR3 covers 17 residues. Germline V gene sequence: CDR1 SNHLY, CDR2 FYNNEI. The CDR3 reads CASSEPTEQDTNYGYTF. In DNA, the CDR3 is TGTGCCAGCAGTGAACCCACAGAACAGGATACAAACTATGGCTACACCTTC.

CDR3: CASSSGLAGFDTQYF. CDR3 coding DNA: TGTGCCAGCAGCTCTGGACTAGCGGGATTCGATACGCAGTATTTT. The genes are TRBV3-1 (or the pseudogene TRBV3-2) and TRBJ2-3; 12 bases map to TRBD2. Germline CDR1 LGHDT, CDR2 YNNKEL (reference sequence). Unmatched junction bases numbered 6, after V lost 5 bases and J lost 6 bases. This CDR3 has 15 amino acids.

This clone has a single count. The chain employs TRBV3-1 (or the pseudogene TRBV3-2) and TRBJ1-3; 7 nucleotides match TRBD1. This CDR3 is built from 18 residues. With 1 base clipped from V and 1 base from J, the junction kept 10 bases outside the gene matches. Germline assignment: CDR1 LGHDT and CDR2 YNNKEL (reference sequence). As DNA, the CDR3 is TGTGCCAGCAGCCAAGGGGCAGGGGGGACCTTGTCTGGAAACACCATATATTTT. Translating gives CASSQGAGGTLSGNTIYF.

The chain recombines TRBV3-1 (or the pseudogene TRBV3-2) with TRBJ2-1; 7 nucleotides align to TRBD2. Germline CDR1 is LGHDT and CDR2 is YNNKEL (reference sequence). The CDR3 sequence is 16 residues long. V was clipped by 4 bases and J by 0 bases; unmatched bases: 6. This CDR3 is CASSRSGGSSYNEQFF. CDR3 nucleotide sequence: TGTGCCAGCAGCCGATCCGGGGGGAGCTCCTACAATGAGCAGTTCTTC.

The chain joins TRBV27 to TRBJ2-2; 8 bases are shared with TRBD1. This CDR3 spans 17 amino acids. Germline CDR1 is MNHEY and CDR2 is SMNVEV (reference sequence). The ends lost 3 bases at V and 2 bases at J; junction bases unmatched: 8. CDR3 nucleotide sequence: TGTGCCAGCAGTTTCCTAGGGACAGGAATTAACACCGGGGAGCTGTTTTTT. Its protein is CASSFLGTGINTGELFF.

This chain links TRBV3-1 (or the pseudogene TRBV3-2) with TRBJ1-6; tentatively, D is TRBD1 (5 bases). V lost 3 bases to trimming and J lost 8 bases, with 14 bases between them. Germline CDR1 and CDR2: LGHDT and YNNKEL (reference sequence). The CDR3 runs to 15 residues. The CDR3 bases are TGTGCCAGCAGCCACTCTGGAGGGGACGATTCACCCCTCCACTTT. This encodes CASSHSGGDDSPLHF.

CDR3 protein: CATPTNRGAPRDEQFF. CDR3 nucleotides: TGTGCCACCCCGACTAATCGAGGAGCCCCGAGGGATGAGCAGTTCTTC. The J gene is TRBJ2-1, the V gene TRBV21-1; the D call of TRBD2 is as the table states it, not checked on the DNA. TRBV21-1 is given as a pseudogene. The CDR3 covers 16 residues.

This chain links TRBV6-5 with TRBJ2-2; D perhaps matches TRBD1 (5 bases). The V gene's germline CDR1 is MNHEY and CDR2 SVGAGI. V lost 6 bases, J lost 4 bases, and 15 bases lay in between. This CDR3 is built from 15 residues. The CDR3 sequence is CASRAGYPSTGELFF. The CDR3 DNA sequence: TGTGCCAGCAGAGCAGGGTACCCTTCCACCGGGGAGCTGTTTTTT.

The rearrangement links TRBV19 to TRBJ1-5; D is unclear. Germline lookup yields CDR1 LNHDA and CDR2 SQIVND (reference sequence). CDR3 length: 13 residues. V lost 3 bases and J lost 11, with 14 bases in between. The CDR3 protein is CASSISRSGAQHF. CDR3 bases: TGTGCCAGTAGTATCAGCAGATCGGGAGCCCAGCATTTT.

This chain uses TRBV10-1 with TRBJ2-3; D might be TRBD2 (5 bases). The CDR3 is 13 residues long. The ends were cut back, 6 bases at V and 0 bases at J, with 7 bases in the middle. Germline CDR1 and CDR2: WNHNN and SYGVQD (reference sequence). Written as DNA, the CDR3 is TGCGCCAGCAGCAGGACTAGCACAGATACGCAGTATTTT. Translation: CASSRTSTDTQYF.

The CDR3 reads CAISGSGTGSQPQHF. In DNA form, the CDR3 reads TGTGCCATCAGTGGATCCGGGACAGGGAGTCAGCCCCAGCATTTT. The chain is built from TRBV10-3 and TRBJ1-5; 9 bases fit TRBD1. After removal of 4 bases from V and 6 bases from J, the junction contained 7 bases not matched to a gene. Per germline, CDR1 ENHRY and CDR2 SYGVKD. CDR3 length: 15 amino acids.

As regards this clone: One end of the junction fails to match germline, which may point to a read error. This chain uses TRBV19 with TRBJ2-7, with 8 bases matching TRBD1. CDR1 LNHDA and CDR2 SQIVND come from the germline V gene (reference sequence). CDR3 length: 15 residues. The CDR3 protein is CVSRDPGQVSYEQYF. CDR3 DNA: TGTGTCAGTAGAGACCCGGGACAGGTGTCCTACGAGCAGTACTTC.

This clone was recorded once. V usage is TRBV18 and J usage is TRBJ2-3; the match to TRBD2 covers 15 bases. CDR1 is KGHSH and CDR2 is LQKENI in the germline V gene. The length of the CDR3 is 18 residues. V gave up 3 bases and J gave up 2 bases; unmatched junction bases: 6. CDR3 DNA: TGTGCCAGCTCACCCGCGGGACTAGCGGGGGGCGTCACAGATACGCAGTATTTT. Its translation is CASSPAGLAGGVTDTQYF.

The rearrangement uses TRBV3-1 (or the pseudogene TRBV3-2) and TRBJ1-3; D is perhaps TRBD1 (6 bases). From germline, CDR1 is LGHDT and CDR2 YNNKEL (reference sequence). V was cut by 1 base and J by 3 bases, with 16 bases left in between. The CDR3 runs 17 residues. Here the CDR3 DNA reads TGTGCCAGCAGCCAAGGGCGAGGTGGGGGACATGGAAACACCATATATTTT. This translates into CASSQGRGGGHGNTIYF.

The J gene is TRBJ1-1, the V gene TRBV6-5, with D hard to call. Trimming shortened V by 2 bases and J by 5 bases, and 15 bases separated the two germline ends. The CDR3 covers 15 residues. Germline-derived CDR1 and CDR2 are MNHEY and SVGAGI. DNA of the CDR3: TGTGCCAGCAGTTACACGGGGAGGCTGGGGACTGAAGCTTTCTTT. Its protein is CASSYTGRLGTEAFF.